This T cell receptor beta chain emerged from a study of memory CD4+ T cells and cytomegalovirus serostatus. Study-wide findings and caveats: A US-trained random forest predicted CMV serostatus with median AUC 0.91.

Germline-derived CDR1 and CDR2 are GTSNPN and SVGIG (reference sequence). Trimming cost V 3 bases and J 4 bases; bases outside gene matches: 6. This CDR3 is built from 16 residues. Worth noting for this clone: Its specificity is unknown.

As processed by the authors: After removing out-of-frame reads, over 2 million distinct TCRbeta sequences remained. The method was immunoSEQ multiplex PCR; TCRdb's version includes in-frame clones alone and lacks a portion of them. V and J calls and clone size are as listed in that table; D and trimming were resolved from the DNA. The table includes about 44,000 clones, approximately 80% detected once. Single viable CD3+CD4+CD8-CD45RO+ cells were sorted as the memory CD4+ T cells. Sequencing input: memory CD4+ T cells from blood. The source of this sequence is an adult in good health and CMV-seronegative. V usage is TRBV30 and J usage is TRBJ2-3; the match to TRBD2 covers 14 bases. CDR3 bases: TGTGCCTGGAGCCCGGGACTAGCGGGAGACGCAGATACGCAGTATTTT. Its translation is CAWSPGLAGDADTQYF.